This TCR beta chain was captured by sequencing in a study of blood T cell repertoires in COVID-19. Whole-study context: T cells, B-cell-depleted T cells, or PBMCs supplied cDNA or gDNA.

Repertoires were generated with immunoSEQ multiplex PCR, while TCRdb's copy carries only in-frame clones and drops some. The data show about 73,000 clones, 90% seen once. Trimming took 3 bases from V and 1 from J, leaving 12 bases between them. The CDR3 length is 15 residues. CDR1 is LNHDA and CDR2 is SQIVND in the germline V gene (reference sequence). The origin of this receptor is a woman younger than 30 with acute or convalescent COVID-19. The V and J genes are TRBV19 and TRBJ1-2; possible D gene TRBD1, 6 bases. Input material: peripheral blood. CDR3 in DNA: TGTGCCAGTAGTATCGCCAGGGGATTTAACTATGGCTACACCTTC. This encodes CASSIARGFNYGYTF.